This TCR beta chain was found in a study of CD8 T cells in ankylosing spondylitis. V dropped 5 bases and J dropped 1 base, with 11 bases sitting between them. The germline V gene encodes CDR1 DFQATT and CDR2 SNEGSKA (reference sequence). The CDR3 loop spans 13 amino acids. Quantitative 5'-RACE with molecular barcodes was used to make the TCR beta libraries. TCRdb reanalysed the 5' RACE reads using MiXCR and keeps one entry per CDR3 protein. This table has around 320,000 distinct CDR3 sequences, about a fifth appearing once. A few counts support this clonotype. The chain joins TRBV20-1 to TRBJ1-1; D is possibly TRBD1 (5 bases). The sequence was obtained from a female donor with ankylosing spondylitis or in good health (not recorded which). Source material: blood, either unsorted or a sorted T cell fraction (not recorded which). DNA of the CDR3: TGCAGTGCTTCCAGGGTTAGGAACACTGAAGCTTTCTTT. It codes for CSASRVRNTEAFF.